A single sample gave rise to the 9 T cell receptor beta chains below, sequenced in a study of T-cell reconstitution after alpha-beta-depleted transplantation in children. Unique molecular identifiers tagged the TCRbeta library. TCRdb re-called the PCR reads through MiXCR, storing one row per CDR3 protein. Of about 340,000 distinct CDR3 sequences in the sample, about a sixth are singletons; the top ten hold roughly two fifths. The sample here was PBMCs, mostly from graft donor cells, taken 360 days after TCRalphabeta/CD19-depleted stem cell transplant. The receptors derive from a male patient aged 2-15 years who had a stem cell transplant for acute lymphoblastic leukemia, so the T cells may come from the graft donor.

The chain carries TRBV6-1 and TRBJ1-1; D call uncertain. The germline V and J ends were trimmed by 6 bases and 0 bases, with 8 bases remaining between them. The CDR3 totals 13 residues. Germline CDR1 MNHNS, CDR2 SASEGT. Here the CDR3 reads CASRPVMNTEAFF. The CDR3 coding sequence is TGTGCCAGCAGACCGGTCATGAACACTGAAGCTTTCTTT.

This clonotype was seen more than once but under ten times. The chain combines TRBV12-3 or TRBV12-4 with TRBJ2-1; a weak D match, TRBD1 (6 bases). This CDR3 is built from 15 residues. V was pared by 6 bases and J by 2 bases, with 14 bases between. The CDR3 loop reads CASSTGPLTYNEQFF. CDR3 bases: TGTGCCAGCAGCACAGGGCCTCTTACCTACAATGAGCAGTTCTTC.

V and J are TRBV10-3 and TRBJ2-3; 14 nucleotides align to TRBD2. Germline CDR1 and CDR2: ENHRY and SYGVKD. Losses at the gene ends were 0 bases for V and 3 bases for J; bases not matched to a gene: 14. The CDR3 runs to 21 residues. This chain's CDR3 is CAISESGLAGGRIDRTDTQYF. CDR3 DNA: TGTGCCATCAGTGAGTCAGGACTAGCGGGAGGCCGAATAGATAGAACAGATACGCAGTATTTT.

This clonotype was seen a single time. The chain has TRBV2 and TRBJ1-1, with a possible D match to TRBD1 (5 bases). V shed 7 bases and J shed 0 bases, with 9 bases lying between them. The length of the CDR3 is 13 residues. Germline loops: CDR1 SNHLY, CDR2 FYNNEI. The CDR3 nucleotides read TGTGCCAGCACGGAGACAGTGAACACTGAAGCTTTCTTT. Translated, it gives CASTETVNTEAFF.

The genes are TRBV29-1 and TRBJ2-3; 9 bases fit TRBD2. J gave up 0 bases and V 7 bases, and 8 bases lay outside the gene matches. The CDR3 spans 15 residues. From germline, CDR1 is SQVTM and CDR2 ANQGSEA. The CDR3 DNA follows: TGCAGCGCTACGACTAGCGGCTCGAGCACAGATACGCAGTATTTT. Its translation: CSATTSGSSTDTQYF.

V usage is TRBV12-3 or TRBV12-4 and J usage is TRBJ2-3; perhaps TRBD2 as D (6 bases). V lost 6 bases and J 4 bases, leaving 14 bases between the germline ends. This CDR3 is 14 amino acids long. CDR3 region: CASRKGGRPDTQYF. The CDR3 coding sequence is TGTGCCAGCAGGAAAGGTGGGAGGCCAGATACGCAGTATTTT.

There are a few counts of this clonotype. In DNA, the CDR3 is TGTGCCAGCAGCTTGAAGGCTAGCGGGGAGCAGTTCTTC. Translating it yields CASSLKASGEQFF. V and J are TRBV5-5 and TRBJ2-1; 8 bases line up with TRBD2. The CDR3 is 13 residues long. Germline V gene lookup returns CDR1 SGHKS and CDR2 YYEKEE (reference sequence). Germline trimming cut 1 base from V and 10 bases from J; bases unmatched to any gene: 4.

With respect to this clonotype: The CDR3 carries no conserved terminal phenylalanine or tryptophan, so it likely arises from a read error. The chain is built from TRBV28 and TRBJ1-6, with D maybe TRBD1 (5 bases). Germline V gene lookup returns CDR1 MDHEN and CDR2 SYDVKM. The CDR3 is 11 amino acids. Trimming cost V 11 bases and J 9 bases, with 11 bases left between them. CDR3 sequence reads: CAVGPISPLHC. DNA for the CDR3: TGTGCCGTGGGGCCCATTTCACCCCTCCACTGT.

This rearrangement joins TRBV4-2 to TRBJ2-5; D may be TRBD2 (5 bases). The CDR3 length is 15 residues. The germline V gene has CDR1 LGHNA and CDR2 YNFKEQ. With 6 bases removed from V and 2 bases from J, the gap between germline ends came to 16 bases. The CDR3, as DNA: TGTGCCAGCAGGGCGGGCCAAGAGCGACAAGAGACCCAGTACTTC. Amino acids: CASRAGQERQETQYF.